A few counts support the clone carrying this T cell receptor beta chain. Its antigen remains unknown. The sample originates from a study of spatial heterogeneity in lung cancer. Study at large: Bulk RNA-seq from matched material yielded a T cell module score that correlated strongly with TCR transcript counts in tumor regions.

The trim removed 5 bases at V and 2 bases at J, leaving 10 bases unmatched. The CDR3 is 16 amino acids. Germline loops: CDR1 SGHVS, CDR2 FQNEAQ. Study observations and caveats: Intratumoral expanded alpha and beta TCR counts were found to track tumor mutation counts.

Described time point: sample taken at primary tumor resection. Material for sequencing was whole RNA from tumor, nontumor lung or frozen PBMC, left unsorted. TCRdb recomputed calls from the 5' RACE reads with MiXCR, one row per CDR3 protein. The repertoire holds some 9,000 distinct CDR3 sequences, with approximately 5.1% as singletons. The chain recombines TRBV7-8 with TRBJ2-3, with 7 bases aligning to TRBD2. The sample here was lung tumor tissue, taken at surgery. The receptor comes from a female donor with early-stage non-small cell lung cancer. This CDR3 is CASSPPRREITDTQYF. The CDR3, as DNA: TGTGCCAGCAGCCCCCCTCGGCGGGAGATCACAGATACGCAGTATTTT.